Shown below are 19 T cell receptor beta chains from a single sample sequenced in a study of vaccination and CD4 T cells after COVID-19 (dated by TCRdb to about 2022). Their target antigens are unknown. According to the study, the label for this sample's treatment or condition signals: 10-day PBMC culture with coronavirus spike peptide pools or control peptides (ViraFEST assay). The method was PCR. TCRdb records Illumina iSeq 100 as the sequencer. TCR sequencing of DNA from cultured CD4+ T cells used the Oncomine TCR Beta short-read assay at the Johns Hopkins FTIC core. TCRdb trimmed the raw reads at Q25, called clones with MiXCR and kept productive beta chains. Rows with a matching CDR3 protein are joined into one entry that keeps the most common DNA and genes. The table for this sample lists 9,000 to 9,500 distinct CDR3 sequences; 50% to 65% of them were counted only once. Together, the top ten hold roughly 7.2% of the sample.

The source material was CD4+ T cells from blood, cultured in vitro. The receptors were sampled from a human donor who had recovered from COVID-19.

The chain is built from TRBV24-1 and TRBJ2-5; 7 positions match TRBD1. V shed 1 base and J 5 bases; nucleotides not matched to a gene: 9. This CDR3 comprises 16 residues. Germline CDR1 and CDR2: KGHDR and SFDVKD. The CDR3: CATSDFKGAGPETQYF. The CDR3 coding sequence is TGTGCCACCAGTGATTTTAAGGGGGCAGGGCCGGAGACCCAGTACTTC.

The chain employs TRBV20-1 and TRBJ2-1, with TRBD2 matching over 12 bases. Germline loops: CDR1 DFQATT, CDR2 SNEGSKA (reference sequence). The trim removed 3 bases at V and 10 bases at J, leaving 4 bases unmatched. The CDR3 totals 13 residues. CDR3 in DNA: TGCAGTGCTAGTAGGACTAGCGGGATGGAGCAGTTCTTC. It yields the protein CSASRTSGMEQFF.

The chain recombines TRBV7-6 with TRBJ1-1; 9 nucleotides agree with TRBD1. Losses at the gene ends were 5 bases for V and 4 bases for J; bases not matched to a gene: 2. The CDR3 loop spans 13 amino acids. The germline CDR1 and CDR2 sequences are SGHVS and FNYEAQ. The CDR3 loop reads CASSDRGTTEAFF. As DNA, the CDR3 is TGTGCCAGCAGCGACAGGGGGACCACTGAAGCTTTCTTT.

This clonotype showed up just a few times. V is TRBV20-1 and J is TRBJ1-5; maybe TRBD1 (6 bases). The germline V gene has CDR1 DFQATT and CDR2 SNEGSKA (reference sequence). The V gene lost 0 bases and the J gene lost 6 bases, with 18 bases spanning the gap. The CDR3 has 16 residues. As DNA, the CDR3 is TGCAGTGCTAGAGACACAGAACAGGGTTTCGGTCAGCCCCAGCATTTT. Translated: CSARDTEQGFGQPQHF.

This clonotype was detected a few times. V and J are TRBV7-2 and TRBJ2-5; D remains ambiguous. Trimming left V 2 bases short and J 5 bases short, with 15 bases between. This CDR3 has 15 amino acids. Per the germline V gene, CDR1 is SGHTA and CDR2 is FQGNSA. The CDR3 nucleotides are TGTGCCAGCAGCTTACGCCCGAGAGGCTCGGAGACCCAGTACTTC. Translated, it gives CASSLRPRGSETQYF.

This clonotype was detected a few times. The rearrangement links TRBV7-2 to TRBJ1-2; possibly TRBD1 for D (6 bases). The CDR3 has 15 amino acids. Trimming left V 5 bases short and J 5 bases short, with 18 bases between. The germline CDR1 and CDR2 sequences are SGHTA and FQGNSA. The CDR3 DNA reads as TGTGCCAGCAGCCTAACGACTGGACAGAAATATGGCTACACCTTC. Protein: CASSLTTGQKYGYTF.

V gene TRBV27 combines with J gene TRBJ1-1; 8 positions match TRBD1. The CDR3 spans 14 residues. From germline, CDR1 is MNHEY and CDR2 SMNVEV (reference sequence). After removal of 6 bases from V and 4 bases from J, the junction contained 7 bases not matched to a gene. CDR3 coding DNA: TGTGCCAGCAGGCCCTCAGGGGGCGTCACTGAAGCTTTCTTT. Translating it yields CASRPSGGVTEAFF.

The chain joins TRBV19 to TRBJ1-2; 7 bases are shared with TRBD1. CDR1 and CDR2 from the germline V gene are LNHDA and SQIVND (reference sequence). V lost 1 base, J lost 2 bases, and 4 bases stayed unmatched. CDR3 length: 15 amino acids. CDR3 amino acids: CASSIALGQNYGYTF. The DNA of the CDR3 is TGTGCCAGTAGTATAGCCTTGGGACAGAACTATGGCTACACCTTC.

This chain joins TRBV5-1 and TRBJ1-1; D gene uncertain. The V and J ends lost 4 bases and 10 bases respectively, with 17 bases between them. The germline V gene encodes CDR1 SGHRS and CDR2 YFSETQ. CDR3 length: 13 residues. CDR3 nucleotides: TGCGCCAGCAGCACCGAAGTGGCCCGGGTAGCTTTCTTT. Its translation: CASSTEVARVAFF.

The rearrangement uses TRBV24-1 and TRBJ1-2; 8 nucleotides align to TRBD1. V dropped 4 bases and J dropped 2; count of bases not matched to a gene: 2. The CDR3 length is 14 residues. The germline gives CDR1 KGHDR, CDR2 SFDVKD. Here the CDR3 reads CATSDRQGNYGYTF. In DNA, the CDR3 is TGTGCCACCAGTGACCGACAGGGGAACTATGGCTACACCTTC.

This clonotype was counted only a few times. The rearrangement joins TRBV20-1 to TRBJ1-2; D gene uncertain. The V gene's germline CDR1 is DFQATT and CDR2 SNEGSKA (reference sequence). Between the trimmed V and J ends, which lost 6 bases and 8 bases, there was a span of 16 bases. CDR3 length: 12 amino acids. CDR3 in amino acids: CSAPSPSGGYTF. The DNA of the CDR3 is TGCAGTGCCCCAAGCCCCAGCGGCGGCTACACCTTC.

This clonotype was detected a few times. V and J are TRBV2 and TRBJ1-1; D is unclear. The V and J ends lost 6 bases and 4 bases respectively, with 15 bases between them. Germline V CDR1 and CDR2: SNHLY, FYNNEI. The CDR3 consists of 14 residues. The CDR3 sequence is CASSHPRVGTEAFF. The CDR3 bases are TGTGCCAGCAGCCATCCTCGAGTAGGCACTGAAGCTTTCTTT. Based on the CDR3 plus reference TRBV2 and TRBJ1-1, the full variable domain is EPEVTQTPSHQVTQMGQEVILRCVPISNHLYFYWYRQILGQKVEFLVSFYNNEISEKSEIFDDQFSVERPDGSNFTLKIRSTKLEDSAMYFCASSHPRVGTEAFFGQGTRLTVV.

This clonotype is large within its sample. The chain carries TRBV19 and TRBJ1-2; D gene uncertain. This CDR3 comprises 13 residues. Germline V gene data show CDR1 as LNHDA and CDR2 as SQIVND (reference sequence). Trimming left V 7 bases short and J 0 bases short, with 9 bases between. DNA of the CDR3: TGTGCCAGTAAAGAGCGGACTAACTATGGCTACACCTTC. This gives the protein CASKERTNYGYTF.

The rearrangement joins TRBV24-1 to TRBJ2-7; D not certain. V gave up 3 bases and J gave up 3 bases, with 2 bases separating them. Germline loops: CDR1 KGHDR, CDR2 SFDVKD. The CDR3 loop spans 11 amino acids. The DNA for the CDR3 is TGTGCCACCAGTGATCGCTACGAGCAGTACTTC. It translates to CATSDRYEQYF.

This clonotype is deemed medium-sized. The CDR3 coding sequence is TGTGCCAGTAGTATCAACAGGGAGAACACTGAAGCTTTCTTT. Translating it yields CASSINRENTEAFF. The V gene is TRBV19, the J gene TRBJ1-1; a possible D gene is TRBD1 (6 bases). CDR1 is LNHDA and CDR2 is SQIVND in the germline V gene (reference sequence). The CDR3 runs to 14 residues. Deletions cut 3 bases from V and 1 base from J, with 9 bases between.

The chain is built from TRBV20-1 and TRBJ1-2; 8 nucleotides match TRBD1. V was pared by 0 bases and J by 3 bases, with 6 bases of the junction left unmatched. The germline gives CDR1 DFQATT, CDR2 SNEGSKA (reference sequence). The CDR3 runs to 15 residues. CDR3 bases: TGCAGTGCTAGAGAGGGTTCAGGGGGCGACTATGGCTACACCTTC. Residues: CSAREGSGGDYGYTF.

The V call is TRBV7-2, the J call TRBJ1-2, with D perhaps matching TRBD1 (5 bases). Trimming removed 4 bases from V and 5 bases from J, with 14 bases in between. Germline loops: CDR1 SGHTA, CDR2 FQGNSA. The CDR3 spans 14 residues. CDR3 nucleotides: TGTGCCAGCAGCTCTTCTGGGGGGGTTTATGGCTACACCTTC. Translating it yields CASSSSGGVYGYTF.

CDR3 coding DNA: TGTGCCAGCAGTTTAAAGTCACAGGGTGTGTATGAGCAGTTCTTC. Translation gives CASSLKSQGVYEQFF. The chain joins TRBV27 to TRBJ2-1, with D possibly being TRBD1 (6 bases). Germline V gives CDR1 MNHEY, CDR2 SMNVEV (reference sequence). The CDR3 length is 15 residues. Trimming pared 2 bases from V and 8 bases from J, leaving 16 bases between.

The chain couples TRBV24-1 to TRBJ2-3; the D is unclear. Trimming pared 3 bases from V and 2 bases from J, leaving 11 bases between. Germline V gene data show CDR1 as KGHDR and CDR2 as SFDVKD. The CDR3 has 15 residues. The CDR3, as DNA: TGTGCCACCAGTGATGTACAGAGAACCACAGATACGCAGTATTTT. Its translation: CATSDVQRTTDTQYF.